These 22 T cell receptor beta chains originate from one sample sequenced in a study of spatial heterogeneity in lung cancer. TCRdb processed the 5' RACE reads anew with MiXCR; each CDR3 protein has one entry. The data show about 47,000 distinct CDR3 sequences, about 11% seen once. Noted time point: sample taken at primary tumor resection. Whole RNA from tumor, nontumor lung or frozen PBMC was sequenced unsorted. Material: PBMCs, obtained at surgery. The receptors were gathered from a female donor with early-stage non-small cell lung cancer.

This clonotype was counted at least ten times. The chain recombines TRBV12-3 or TRBV12-4 with TRBJ1-1; TRBD1 agrees at 10 bases. V was pared by 5 bases and J by 11 bases, with 5 bases of the junction left unmatched. There are 12 residues in the CDR3. CDR3 protein: CASSLGTGDAFF. CDR3 nucleotide sequence: TGTGCCAGCAGTCTTGGGACAGGGGATGCTTTCTTT.

This clonotype was counted only a few times. This chain links TRBV12-3 or TRBV12-4 with TRBJ1-2; no clear D. The V end was cut by 5 bases, the J end by 5 bases, with 12 bases between. This CDR3 is built from 13 residues. The CDR3 sequence is CASSPGRFYGYTF. The CDR3, as DNA: TGTGCCAGCAGTCCCGGAAGGTTTTATGGCTACACCTTC.

This rearrangement joins TRBV7-8 to TRBJ2-1; D might be TRBD1 (8 bases). Looked up from germline, CDR1 is SGHVS and CDR2 is FQNEAQ. This CDR3 has 13 residues. V was clipped by 4 bases and J by 9 bases, with 13 bases between them. The CDR3 is CASSSDREGEQFF. In DNA, the CDR3 is TGTGCCAGCAGCTCGGACAGGGAGGGTGAGCAGTTCTTC.

This clonotype was observed a few times. The chain links TRBV19 to TRBJ1-2; 8 bases fit TRBD1. The CDR3 runs to 14 residues. Trimming removed 8 bases from V and 0 bases from J; junction bases left unmatched: 5. CDR1 is LNHDA and CDR2 is SQIVND in the germline V gene (reference sequence). Here the CDR3 DNA reads TGTGCCAGTGCACGGACAGGGTCTAACTATGGCTACACCTTC. This translates into CASARTGSNYGYTF.

The table lists this clonotype with many counts. V gene TRBV4-3 combines with J gene TRBJ1-6, with TRBD1 identical over 9 bases. Germline CDR1 is LGHNA and CDR2 is YSLEER. J lost 6 bases, V lost 0 bases, and 3 bases had no gene match. The CDR3 contains 16 residues. CDR3: CASSQDWDRANSPLHF. The CDR3 DNA sequence: TGCGCCAGCAGCCAAGATTGGGACAGGGCTAATTCACCCCTCCACTTT.

The V gene is TRBV5-5, the J gene TRBJ2-2; TRBD1 aligns across 7 bases. The CDR3 runs to 18 residues. Germline CDR1 and CDR2: SGHKS and YYEKEE (reference sequence). The junction had 11 bases not matched to a gene; V was cut back by 3 bases and J by 0 bases. For the CDR3, the DNA is TGTGCCAGCAGCTCCGGGACAGTACCTACACCGAACACCGGGGAGCTGTTTTTT. This codes for CASSSGTVPTPNTGELFF.

This clonotype was seen a handful of times. The chain joins TRBV7-8 to TRBJ2-2, with 7 positions matching TRBD2. The germline gives CDR1 SGHVS, CDR2 FQNEAQ. V dropped 4 bases and J dropped 5; count of bases not matched to a gene: 10. The CDR3 is 16 residues long. The CDR3 reads CASSSGAGSLTGELFF. The CDR3 nucleotides are TGTGCCAGCAGCTCGGGAGCGGGGTCCCTGACCGGGGAGCTGTTTTTT.

This clonotype was seen repeatedly, ten times or more. An end of the junction differs from the germline gene, which may be a read error. This sequence joins TRBV7-3 and TRBJ1-5; D uncertain. The CDR3 length is 12 residues. Germline assignment: CDR1 SGHTA and CDR2 FQGTGA. As DNA, the CDR3 is TGTGCCAGCAGCGTAACAAATCAGCCCCAGCATTTT. Translated, it gives CASSVTNQPQHF.

This sequence joins TRBV7-9 and TRBJ2-3; TRBD2 might be the D (6 bases). Germline CDR1 is SEHNR and CDR2 is FQNEAQ (reference sequence). Trimming left V 4 bases short and J 1 base short, with 18 bases between. The CDR3 extends over 17 amino acids. CDR3 nucleotides: TGTGCCAGCAGCTCACCGGCGGGAATCGGGGGCACAGATACGCAGTATTTT. Encoded protein: CASSSPAGIGGTDTQYF.

In its sample, this clonotype was seen a few times. The chain uses TRBV30 and TRBJ2-7, with no clear D. There are 13 residues in the CDR3. V gave up 2 bases and J gave up 7 bases, with 15 bases separating them. The V gene's germline CDR1 is GTSNPN and CDR2 SVGIG (reference sequence). The CDR3: CAWSSNTGGEQYF. CDR3 bases: TGTGCCTGGAGTTCGAACACCGGTGGGGAGCAGTACTTC.

This clonotype was counted a few times. The chain combines TRBV20-1 with TRBJ2-7, with 8 bases fitting TRBD1. The germline V gene encodes CDR1 DFQATT and CDR2 SNEGSKA (reference sequence). V was pared by 6 bases and J by 4 bases, with 5 bases of the junction left unmatched. The CDR3 has 12 amino acids. As DNA, the CDR3 is TGCAGTGCAACCGGGACAGGATACGAGCAGTACTTC. Amino acid sequence: CSATGTGYEQYF.

This clonotype was recorded a few times. The J gene is TRBJ2-1, the V gene TRBV7-2, with 7 bases identical to TRBD2. Germline loops: CDR1 SGHTA, CDR2 FQGNSA. The CDR3 runs to 12 residues. The junction had 3 bases not matched to a gene; V was cut back by 6 bases and J by 7 bases. CDR3 loop: CASRLAVNEQFF. DNA of the CDR3: TGTGCCAGCAGGCTAGCGGTAAATGAGCAGTTCTTC.

This clonotype was found many times. In nucleotides, the CDR3 is TGTGCCTCTCGGCAGGAGGCCTACACAGATACGCAGTATTTT. Translating gives CASRQEAYTDTQYF. The chain uses TRBV30 and TRBJ2-3; TRBD2 is a possible D gene (5 bases). Germline CDR1 GTSNPN, CDR2 SVGIG (reference sequence). CDR3 length: 14 amino acids. The V gene lost 7 bases and the J gene lost 2 bases, with 16 bases spanning the gap.

This clonotype was recorded a few times. The chain recombines TRBV29-1 with TRBJ2-6, with D uncertain. The V and J ends lost 4 bases and 1 base respectively, with 5 bases between them. The CDR3 is 13 amino acids. Germline V gene lookup returns CDR1 SQVTM and CDR2 ANQGSEA. CDR3 in DNA: TGCAGCGTTGCGGTATCTGGGGCCAACGTCCTGACTTTC. Protein sequence: CSVAVSGANVLTF.

The V gene is TRBV11-2, the J gene TRBJ2-5; tentative D call: TRBD2 (5 bases). The CDR3 length is 15 residues. Trimming cost V 2 bases and J 2 bases, with 12 bases left between them. Looked up from germline, CDR1 is SGHAT and CDR2 is FQNNGV. CDR3 in amino acids: CASSLRGSRQETQYF. As DNA, the CDR3 is TGTGCCAGCAGCTTAAGAGGGTCACGACAAGAGACCCAGTACTTC.

V is TRBV25-1 and J is TRBJ1-5, with 9 bases fitting TRBD1. Looked up from germline, CDR1 is MGHDK and CDR2 is SYGVNS. This CDR3 is 14 amino acids long. Trimming removed 4 bases from V and 6 bases from J; junction bases left unmatched: 4. CDR3 amino acids: CASSGGTGIQPQHF. Here the CDR3 DNA reads TGTGCCAGCAGTGGGGGGACAGGGATTCAGCCCCAGCATTTT. Full variable domain (rest looked up from reference TRBV25-1 and TRBJ1-5): EADIYQTPRYLVIGTGKKITLECSQTMGHDKMYWYQQDPGMELHLIHYSYGVNSTEKGDLSSESTVSRIRTEHFPLTLESARPSHTSQYLCASSGGTGIQPQHFGDGTRLSIL.

V gene TRBV20-1 combines with J gene TRBJ2-7, with 15 bases aligning to TRBD2. The CDR3 length is 14 residues. CDR1 DFQATT and CDR2 SNEGSKA come from the germline V gene (reference sequence). Trimming at V came to 6 bases and at J to 4 bases, leaving 4 bases not matched to a gene. In DNA, the CDR3 is TGCAGTGCCGGGACTAGCGGGGGGAATTACGAGCAGTACTTC. It specifies CSAGTSGGNYEQYF.

This clonotype has just a few counts. The rearrangement joins TRBV5-1 to TRBJ1-1, with 7 positions matching TRBD1. Unmatched junction bases numbered 2, after V lost 3 bases and J lost 0 bases. Germline CDR1 and CDR2: SGHRS and YFSETQ. The CDR3 contains 14 residues. In nucleotides, the CDR3 is TGCGCCAGCAGCTATGACAGGGTGAACACTGAAGCTTTCTTT. This codes for CASSYDRVNTEAFF.

A few counts support this clonotype. The chain couples TRBV7-7 to TRBJ2-5; 7 bases match TRBD1. The CDR3 contains 13 residues. V lost 5 bases, J lost 6 bases, and 6 bases stayed unmatched. Germline assignment: CDR1 SSHAT and CDR2 FNYEAQ (reference sequence). The CDR3 nucleotides read TGTGCCAGCAGCCCCGGACAGGCCAAGACCCAGTACTTC. This gives the protein CASSPGQAKTQYF.

The J gene is TRBJ2-3, the V gene TRBV7-9; 8 nucleotides match TRBD2. Trimming at V came to 5 bases and at J to 5 bases, leaving 12 bases not matched to a gene. CDR1 is SEHNR and CDR2 is FQNEAQ in the germline V gene (reference sequence). This CDR3 contains 16 residues. The CDR3 is CASSTPTSGGEDTQYF. The CDR3 coding sequence is TGTGCCAGCAGCACCCCTACTAGCGGAGGGGAAGATACGCAGTATTTT.

The genes are TRBV15 and TRBJ1-4; D may be TRBD1 (6 bases). Between the trimmed V and J ends, which lost 3 bases and 7 bases, there was a span of 18 bases. The CDR3 has 16 residues. Germline CDR1 reads LNHNV; CDR2 reads YYDKDF (reference sequence). The CDR3 nucleotides are TGTGCCACCAGCAGCCGGGGGGCGGTTGGGGGTGAAAAACTGTTTTTT. It yields the protein CATSSRGAVGGEKLFF.

The genes are TRBV2 and TRBJ2-6; TRBD1 agrees at 8 bases. Germline V CDR1 and CDR2: SNHLY, FYNNEI. V trimming: 6 bases; J trimming: 1 base; junction bases outside the gene matches: 11. This CDR3 spans 18 amino acids. CDR3 sequence: CASRKGPGGASGANVLTF. The CDR3 DNA reads TGTGCCAGCAGGAAAGGGCCAGGGGGCGCTTCTGGGGCCAACGTCCTGACTTTC. Supplemented by reference TRBV2 and TRBJ2-6, the full variable domain reads EPEVTQTPSHQVTQMGQEVILRCVPISNHLYFYWYRQILGQKVEFLVSFYNNEISEKSEIFDDQFSVERPDGSNFTLKIRSTKLEDSAMYFCASRKGPGGASGANVLTFGAGSRLTVL.